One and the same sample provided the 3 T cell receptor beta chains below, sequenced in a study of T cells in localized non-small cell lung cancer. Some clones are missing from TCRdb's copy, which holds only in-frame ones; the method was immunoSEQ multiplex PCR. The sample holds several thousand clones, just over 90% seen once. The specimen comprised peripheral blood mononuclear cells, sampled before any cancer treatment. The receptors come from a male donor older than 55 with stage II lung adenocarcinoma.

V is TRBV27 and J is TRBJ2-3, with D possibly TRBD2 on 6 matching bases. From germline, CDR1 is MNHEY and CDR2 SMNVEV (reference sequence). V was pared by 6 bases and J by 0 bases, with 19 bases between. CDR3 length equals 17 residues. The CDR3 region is CASSLKGRIPSTDTQYF. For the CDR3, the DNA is TGTGCCAGCAGCCTAAAGGGGAGGATCCCTAGCACAGATACGCAGTATTTT.

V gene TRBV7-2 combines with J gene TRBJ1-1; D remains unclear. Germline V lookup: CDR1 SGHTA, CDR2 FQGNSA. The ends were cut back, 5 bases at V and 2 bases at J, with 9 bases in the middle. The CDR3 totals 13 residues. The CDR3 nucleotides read TGTGCCAGCAGCCCCCACAGTAACACTGAAGCTTTCTTT. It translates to CASSPHSNTEAFF.

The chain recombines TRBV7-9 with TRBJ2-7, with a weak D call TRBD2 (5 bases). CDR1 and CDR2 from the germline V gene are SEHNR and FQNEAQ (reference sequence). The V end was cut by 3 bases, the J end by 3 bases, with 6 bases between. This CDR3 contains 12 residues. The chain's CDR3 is CASSFGVYEQYF. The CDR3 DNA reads TGTGCCAGCAGCTTCGGGGTCTACGAGCAGTACTTC.